Listed here is a single T cell receptor beta chain. The antigen is not known. The CDR3 covers 16 residues. Trimming shortened V by 4 bases and J by 6 bases, and 18 bases separated the two germline ends. Germline CDR1 is SGHTA and CDR2 is FQGNSA. These data come from a study of T cell responses to AZD1222 COVID-19 vaccine. Across the study: Second-dose intervals of approximately 4 or approximately 12 weeks were pooled.

Using immunoSEQ multiplex PCR, the repertoire was profiled, and TCRdb retains in-frame clones only, with some absent. The data show 95,000 to 150,000 clones, approximately 85% seen once. Study-wide results and limits: Repertoires were obtained solely post-peak T cell response. Seropositivity was recorded at baseline in only 6 or 7 AZD1222 recipients. Two AZD1222 doses significantly raised spike-specific TCR breadth and depth over controls.

The sample consisted of peripheral blood, taken on day 0 of AZD1222 vaccination. The sequence derives from an adult in good health. V usage is TRBV7-2 and J usage is TRBJ2-2; D is possibly TRBD1 or TRBD2 (5 bases each). CDR3 residues: CASSSQVRLGAGELFF. The CDR3 coding sequence is TGTGCCAGCAGCTCCCAGGTGCGCCTGGGGGCCGGGGAGCTGTTTTTT.